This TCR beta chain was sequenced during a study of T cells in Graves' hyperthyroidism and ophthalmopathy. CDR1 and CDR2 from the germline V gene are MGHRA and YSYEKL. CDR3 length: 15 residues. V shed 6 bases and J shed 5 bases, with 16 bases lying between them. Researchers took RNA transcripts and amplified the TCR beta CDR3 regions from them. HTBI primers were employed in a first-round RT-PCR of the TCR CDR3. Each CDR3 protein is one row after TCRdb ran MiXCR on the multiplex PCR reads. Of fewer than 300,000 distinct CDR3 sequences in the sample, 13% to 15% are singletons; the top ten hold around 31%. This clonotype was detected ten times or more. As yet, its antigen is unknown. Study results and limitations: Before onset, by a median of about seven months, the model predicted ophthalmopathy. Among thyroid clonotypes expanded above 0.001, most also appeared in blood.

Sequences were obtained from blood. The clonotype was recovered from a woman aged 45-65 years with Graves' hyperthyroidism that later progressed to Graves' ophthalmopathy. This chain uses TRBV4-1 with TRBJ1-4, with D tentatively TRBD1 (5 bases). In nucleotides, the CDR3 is TGCGCCAGCAGGTCCAGGTGGGGGAGGAATGAAAAACTGTTTTTT. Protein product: CASRSRWGRNEKLFF.